The 10 T cell receptor beta chains reported below all come from one sample, sequenced in a study of blood T cell repertoires in COVID-19. Generated by immunoSEQ multiplex PCR, the TCRdb table keeps only in-frame clones and is missing some. The sample contains 170,000 or so clones, around 84% of which appear only once. Material: peripheral blood. These receptors all come from a man aged 35 to 55 with active or convalescent COVID-19.

The chain employs TRBV28 and TRBJ2-7, with D hard to call. This CDR3 spans 14 amino acids. Per germline, CDR1 MDHEN and CDR2 SYDVKM. V was pared by 8 bases and J by 2 bases, with 16 bases between. The CDR3 nucleotides read TGTGCCAGCCTCCAAACACGAACGACCTACGAGCAGTACTTC. It is translated as CASLQTRTTYEQYF.

CDR3 DNA: TGCAGCGGAAACGGGTTGAACACTGAAGCTTTCTTT. As protein: CSGNGLNTEAFF. The V and J genes are TRBV29-1 and TRBJ1-1; no clear D. The V end lost 7 bases, the J end lost 0 bases, and 9 bases lay between the germline ends. Germline loops: CDR1 SQVTM, CDR2 ANQGSEA. This CDR3 contains 12 residues.

In the case of this clone: An end of the junction differs from the germline gene, which may be a read error. This chain links TRBV5-4 with TRBJ2-5; 7 bases fit TRBD2. The CDR3 contains 19 residues. CDR1 is SGHNT and CDR2 is YYREEE in the germline V gene (reference sequence). The CDR3 nucleotides are TGTGCCAGCAGCTTGGTGGGCAGCGGGGAGACCGGTGACCAAGAAACCCAGTACTTC. Its protein product is CASSLVGSGETGDQETQYF.

This rearrangement joins TRBV4-2 to TRBJ2-5; the D gene is possibly TRBD1 (6 bases). V gave up 1 base and J gave up 4 bases, with 16 bases separating them. Germline V gene sequence: CDR1 LGHNA, CDR2 YNFKEQ. CDR3 size: 16 residues. In DNA form, the CDR3 reads TGTGCCAGCAGCCAAGTCGAGTCTTCAGGGGCAGAGACCCAGTACTTC. Amino acids: CASSQVESSGAETQYF.

The J gene is TRBJ1-1, the V gene TRBV2; 12 bases line up with TRBD1. CDR1 is SNHLY and CDR2 is FYNNEI in the germline V gene. The CDR3 runs to 14 residues. The V and J ends lost 6 bases and 8 bases, in that order; junction bases with no gene match: 7. The CDR3 sequence: CASRGTGGTPEAFF. The DNA of the CDR3 is TGTGCCAGCAGGGGGACAGGGGGCACCCCCGAAGCTTTCTTT.

The V gene is TRBV30, the J gene TRBJ1-5; 8 bases are a match to TRBD1. CDR1 is GTSNPN and CDR2 is SVGIG in the germline V gene (reference sequence). The ends lost 5 bases at V and 2 bases at J; junction bases unmatched: 5. CDR3 length: 14 residues. The CDR3 loop reads CAWGPGQGNQPQHF. Written as DNA, the CDR3 is TGTGCCTGGGGGCCGGGACAGGGCAATCAGCCCCAGCATTTT.

J is TRBJ2-3 and V is TRBV4-2, with 10 bases fitting TRBD1. The junction had 5 bases not matched to a gene; V was cut back by 1 base and J by 4 bases. The CDR3 contains 16 residues. Germline V gives CDR1 LGHNA, CDR2 YNFKEQ. This CDR3 is CASSQGTGGFADTQYF. CDR3 nucleotides: TGTGCCAGCAGCCAAGGGACAGGGGGTTTCGCAGATACGCAGTATTTT.

The CDR3 loop reads CASSQDAGNEKLFF. CDR3 coding DNA: TGCGCCAGCAGCCAAGATGCAGGGAATGAAAAACTGTTTTTT. The chain links TRBV4-3 to TRBJ1-4; D is possibly TRBD1 (5 bases). V was trimmed by 0 bases and J by 5 bases, leaving 7 bases between them. CDR3 length: 14 amino acids. Germline V CDR1 and CDR2: LGHNA, YSLEER.

In its sample, this clone was seen once. DNA of the CDR3: TGTGCCAGCAGCTTGGATGGCTCCGCCTACGAGCAGTACTTC. It is translated as CASSLDGSAYEQYF. This chain links TRBV5-4 with TRBJ2-7; D remains unclear. The CDR3 has 14 amino acids. V shed 0 bases and J shed 2 bases, with 9 bases lying between them. CDR1 and CDR2 (germline): SGHNT, YYREEE (reference sequence).

The genes are TRBV11-2 and TRBJ2-5; D unresolved. CDR1 and CDR2 from the germline V gene are SGHAT and FQNNGV. The CDR3 loop spans 13 amino acids. V was pared by 4 bases and J by 1 base, with 7 bases between. The CDR3 DNA sequence: TGTGCCAGCAGCTCCGGGTTCCAAGAGACCCAGTACTTC. The encoded protein is CASSSGFQETQYF.